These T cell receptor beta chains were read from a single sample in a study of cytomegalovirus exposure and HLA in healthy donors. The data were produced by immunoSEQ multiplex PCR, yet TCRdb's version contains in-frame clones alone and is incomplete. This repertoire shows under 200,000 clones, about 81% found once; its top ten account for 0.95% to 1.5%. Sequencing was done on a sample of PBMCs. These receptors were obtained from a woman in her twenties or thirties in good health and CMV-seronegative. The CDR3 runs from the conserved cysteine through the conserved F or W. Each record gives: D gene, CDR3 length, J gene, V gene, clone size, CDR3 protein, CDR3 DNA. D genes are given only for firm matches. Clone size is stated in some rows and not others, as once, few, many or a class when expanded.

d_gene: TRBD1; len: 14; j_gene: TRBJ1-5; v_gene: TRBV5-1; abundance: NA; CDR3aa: CASSKGQGNQPQHF; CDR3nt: TGCGCCAGCAGCAAGGGACAGGGGAATCAGCCCCAGCATTTT
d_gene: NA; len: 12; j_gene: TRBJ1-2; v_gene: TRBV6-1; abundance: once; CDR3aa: CASREGFGGYTF; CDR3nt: TGTGCCAGCAGGGAGGGATTCGGTGGCTACACCTTC
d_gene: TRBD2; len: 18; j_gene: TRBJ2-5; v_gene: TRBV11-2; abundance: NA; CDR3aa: CASSLGGLPLAAQETQYF; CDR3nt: TGTGCCAGCAGCTTAGGGGGCCTTCCACTAGCGGCCCAAGAGACCCAGTACTTC
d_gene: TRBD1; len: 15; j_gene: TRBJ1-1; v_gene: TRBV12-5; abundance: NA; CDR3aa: CASGSPTGKNTEAFF; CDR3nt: TGTGCTAGTGGTTCCCCGACAGGGAAGAACACTGAAGCTTTCTTT
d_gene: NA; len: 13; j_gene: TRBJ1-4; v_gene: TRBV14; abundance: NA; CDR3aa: CASSRFTGEKLFF; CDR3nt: TGTGCCAGCAGCCGTTTTACAGGTGAAAAACTGTTTTTT
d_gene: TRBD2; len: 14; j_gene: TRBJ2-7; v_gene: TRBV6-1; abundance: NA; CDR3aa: CASMPGLAHYEQYF; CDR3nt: TGTGCCAGCATGCCGGGACTAGCTCATTACGAGCAGTACTTC
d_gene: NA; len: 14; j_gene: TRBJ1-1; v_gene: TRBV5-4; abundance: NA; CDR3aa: CASSEAPGDTEAFF; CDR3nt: TGTGCCAGCAGCGAGGCTCCAGGGGACACTGAAGCTTTCTTT
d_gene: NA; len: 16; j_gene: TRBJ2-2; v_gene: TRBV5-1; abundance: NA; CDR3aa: CASSSQVGLGTGELFF; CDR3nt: TGCGCCAGCAGCTCGCAGGTGGGGCTCGGCACCGGGGAGCTGTTTTTT
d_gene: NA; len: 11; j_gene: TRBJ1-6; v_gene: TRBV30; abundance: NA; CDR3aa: CAWNFNSPLHF; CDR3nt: TGTGCCTGGAACTTTAATTCACCCCTCCACTTT
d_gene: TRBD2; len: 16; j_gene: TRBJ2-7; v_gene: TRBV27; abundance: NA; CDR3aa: CASKLGLAGGQNEQYF; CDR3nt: TGTGCCAGCAAATTGGGGCTAGCGGGAGGGCAGAACGAGCAGTACTTC
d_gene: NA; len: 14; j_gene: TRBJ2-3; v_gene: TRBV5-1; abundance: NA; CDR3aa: CASSSAVVTDTQYF; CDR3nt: TGCGCCAGCAGCTCCGCGGTGGTCACAGATACGCAGTATTTT
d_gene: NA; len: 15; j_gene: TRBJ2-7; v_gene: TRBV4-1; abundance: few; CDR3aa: CASSQAVDRRYEQYF; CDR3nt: TGCGCCAGCAGCCAAGCTGTCGACAGGCGGTACGAGCAGTACTTC
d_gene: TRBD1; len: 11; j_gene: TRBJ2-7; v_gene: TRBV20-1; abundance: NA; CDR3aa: CSADRGYEQYF; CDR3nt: TGCAGTGCTGACAGGGGCTACGAGCAGTACTTC
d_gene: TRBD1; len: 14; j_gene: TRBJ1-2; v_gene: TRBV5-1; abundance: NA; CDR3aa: CASQPRGPFSVNTF; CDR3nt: TGCGCCAGTCAACCCAGGGGGCCCTTCTCAGTGAACACCTTC
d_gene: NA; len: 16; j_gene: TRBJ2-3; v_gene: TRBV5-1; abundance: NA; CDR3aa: CASSLAGTPGADTQYF; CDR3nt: TGCGCCAGCAGCTTGGCCGGGACGCCGGGGGCAGATACGCAGTATTTT
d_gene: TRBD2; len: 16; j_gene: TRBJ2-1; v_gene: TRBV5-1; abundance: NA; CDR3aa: CASSLASSGKYNEQFF; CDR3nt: TGCGCCAGCAGCTTGGCCTCTAGCGGGAAGTACAATGAGCAGTTCTTC
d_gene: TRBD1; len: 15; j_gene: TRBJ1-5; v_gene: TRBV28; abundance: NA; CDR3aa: CASSPTGEGNQPQHF; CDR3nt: TGTGCCAGCAGCCCGACAGGGGAGGGCAATCAGCCCCAGCATTTT
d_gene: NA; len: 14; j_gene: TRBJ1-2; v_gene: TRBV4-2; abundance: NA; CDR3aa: CASSRGRVDYGYTF; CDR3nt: TGTGCCAGCAGCCGAGGCAGGGTCGACTATGGCTACACCTTC
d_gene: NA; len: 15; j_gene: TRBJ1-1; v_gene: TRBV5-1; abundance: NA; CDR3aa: CASSLAPQGPTEAFF; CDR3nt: TGCGCCAGCAGCTTGGCCCCTCAGGGGCCCACTGAAGCTTTCTTT
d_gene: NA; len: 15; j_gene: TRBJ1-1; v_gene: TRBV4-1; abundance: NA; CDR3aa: CASSPPSGRASQAFF; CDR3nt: TGCGCCAGCAGCCCTCCCTCGGGCAGGGCAAGCCAAGCTTTCTTT
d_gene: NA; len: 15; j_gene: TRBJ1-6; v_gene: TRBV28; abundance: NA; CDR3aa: CASSLWGGPNSPLHF; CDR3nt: TGTGCCAGCAGTTTATGGGGGGGGCCTAATTCACCCCTCCACTTT
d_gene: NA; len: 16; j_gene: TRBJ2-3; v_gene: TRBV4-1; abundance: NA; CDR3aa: CASSQVRLASTDTQYF; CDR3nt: TGCGCCAGCAGCCAAGTAAGGTTAGCCAGCACAGATACGCAGTATTTT
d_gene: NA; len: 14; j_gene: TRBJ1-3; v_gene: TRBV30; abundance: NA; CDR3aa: CACMRTATGNTIYF; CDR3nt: TGTGCCTGTATGAGAACTGCGACAGGAAACACCATATATTTT
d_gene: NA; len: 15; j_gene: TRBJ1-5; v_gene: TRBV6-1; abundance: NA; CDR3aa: CASSEVQYGGQPQHF; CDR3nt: TGTGCCAGCAGTGAAGTTCAATACGGGGGTCAGCCCCAGCATTTT
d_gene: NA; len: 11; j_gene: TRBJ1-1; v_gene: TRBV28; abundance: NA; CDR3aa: CATNPTSGAFF; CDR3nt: TGTGCCACCAATCCGACGAGCGGAGCTTTCTTT
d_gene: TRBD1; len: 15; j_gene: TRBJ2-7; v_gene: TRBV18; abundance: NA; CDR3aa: CASSPGTGRINEQYF; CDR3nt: TGTGCCAGCTCACCCGGGACAGGGAGGATCAACGAGCAGTACTTC
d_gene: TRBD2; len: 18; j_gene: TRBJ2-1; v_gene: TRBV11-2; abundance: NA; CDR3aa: CASSLAGRNTQRGNEQFF; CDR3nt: TGTGCCAGCAGCTTAGCCGGGAGGAATACCCAGAGGGGCAATGAGCAGTTCTTC
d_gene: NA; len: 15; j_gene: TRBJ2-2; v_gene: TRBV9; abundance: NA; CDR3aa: CASSVGGEATGELFF; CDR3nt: TGTGCCAGCAGCGTAGGTGGAGAGGCCACCGGGGAGCTGTTTTTT
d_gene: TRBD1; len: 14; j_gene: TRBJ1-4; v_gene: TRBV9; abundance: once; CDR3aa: CASSAGQGSEKLFF; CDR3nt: TGTGCCAGCAGCGCGGGACAGGGGAGTGAAAAACTGTTTTTT
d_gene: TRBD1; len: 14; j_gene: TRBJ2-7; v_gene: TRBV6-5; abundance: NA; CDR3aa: CAARQGIAPYEQYF; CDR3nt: TGTGCCGCCCGACAGGGGATAGCGCCCTACGAGCAGTACTTC
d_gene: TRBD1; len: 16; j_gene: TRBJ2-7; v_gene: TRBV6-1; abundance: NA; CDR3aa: CASSGGRTGRQYEQYF; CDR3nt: TGTGCCAGCAGTGGTGGCCGGACAGGGAGGCAATACGAGCAGTACTTC
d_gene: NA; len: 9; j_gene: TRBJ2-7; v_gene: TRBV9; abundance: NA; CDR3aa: CASREEQYF; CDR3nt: TGTGCCAGCCGGGAGGAGCAGTACTTC
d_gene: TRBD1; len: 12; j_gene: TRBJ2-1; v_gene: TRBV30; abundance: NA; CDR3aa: CAYGTGGNEQFF; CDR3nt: TGTGCCTACGGAACAGGGGGCAATGAGCAGTTCTTC